In this sample, the clone carrying this TCR beta chain turned up a few times. Antigen unknown. The data were taken from a study of blood T cells in healthy people across ages. For the second PCR, which ran for about 6 to 12 cycles, a sample-barcoded 5' primer and a J-beta primer mix were used. Each CDR3 protein is one row after TCRdb ran MiXCR on the 5' RACE reads. The repertoire holds some 1.1 million distinct CDR3 sequences, with 35% to 40% as singletons. The V end was cut by 4 bases, the J end by 0 bases, with 10 bases between. The CDR3 sequence is 14 residues long. Germline lookup yields CDR1 SGHTA and CDR2 FQGNSA. Overall study findings and caveats: Bulk PBMC profiling left naive and antigen-experienced comparisons inconclusive.

This clonotype was obtained from a man younger than 35 in good health. This rearrangement joins TRBV7-2 to TRBJ2-7; the D gene is possibly TRBD1 (5 bases). What was sequenced was blood. CDR3 nucleotides: TGTGCCAGCAGCTCGATGACAGACTCCTACGAGCAGTACTTC. It specifies CASSSMTDSYEQYF.